This is a list of T cell receptor beta chains from one sample in a study of shared clonotypes between healthy human individuals. The method was immunoSEQ multiplex PCR; TCRdb's version includes in-frame clones alone and lacks a portion of them. The repertoire holds more than 2,000,000 clones, 85% to 95% seen once, with roughly 0.36% in the top ten. Sequencing was performed on naive CD4+ T cells from PBMCs. The receptors shown here come from a man between 18 and 35 years old in good health. Some clones in this sample may be carry-over from other donors' samples. Each CDR3 is given with its conserved first and last residue. The D gene is left open where the match is weak.

CDR3 length,V gene,D gene,J gene,CDR3 DNA,CDR3 protein
15,TRBV28,TRBD1,TRBJ2-3,TGTGCCAGCAGTTCGCGACAGGGGAGAACAGATACGCAGTATTTT,CASSSRQGRTDTQYF
16,TRBV5-5,.,TRBJ1-1,TGTGCCAGCAGGAAAGGGGCAGGAGGGATGAACACTGAAGCTTTCTTT,CASRKGAGGMNTEAFF
13,TRBV29-1,TRBD2,TRBJ2-1,TGCAGCGTTGGCGGGGGACCATACAATGAGCAGTTCTTC,CSVGGGPYNEQFF
18,TRBV28,.,TRBJ2-6,TGTGCCGCCGCGGGCGCGAGGACGGGGTTCTCTGGGGCCAACGTCCTGACTTTC,CAAAGARTGFSGANVLTF
16,TRBV9,TRBD2,TRBJ2-3,TGTGCCAGCAGCGTAGCCGGCGGGAGGACCAGAGATACGCAGTATTTT,CASSVAGGRTRDTQYF
15,TRBV7-8,.,TRBJ2-7,TGTGCCAGCAGCGCTCCCCGGGAAAAATTATACGAGCAGTACTTC,CASSAPREKLYEQYF
17,TRBV5-8,.,TRBJ1-5,TGTGCCAGCAGCAGACACCGGGACGCCGGTAGCAATCAGCCCCAGCATTTT,CASSRHRDAGSNQPQHF
17,TRBV2,TRBD2,TRBJ2-1,TGTGCCAGCAATCGCAGAACCCTACTAGCGGATTACAATGAGCAGTTCTTC,CASNRRTLLADYNEQFF
16,TRBV5-1,.,TRBJ2-1,TGCGCCAGCAGCTTGGGTGGGTCGAGCTCCTACAATGAGCAGTTCTTC,CASSLGGSSSYNEQFF
16,TRBV9,.,TRBJ2-2,TGTGCCAGCAGCGTAGGTGGCAGTACGAACACCGGGGAGCTGTTTTTT,CASSVGGSTNTGELFF
16,TRBV9,TRBD2,TRBJ2-1,TGTGCCAGCAGCGAGCGTTTTCTAGCGGAGTACAATGAGCAGTTCTTC,CASSERFLAEYNEQFF
15,TRBV4-3,.,TRBJ2-5,TGCGCCAGCAGCCAAGATCTTAGCAGAGCAGAGACCCAGTACTTC,CASSQDLSRAETQYF
15,TRBV7-2,TRBD1,TRBJ1-2,TGTGCCAGCAGCCACGGGACAGGGCGGGTCTATGGCTACACCTTC,CASSHGTGRVYGYTF
16,TRBV28,.,TRBJ2-3,TGTGCCAGCAGTTTCGCCGGCCCCCCTGGCACAGATACGCAGTATTTT,CASSFAGPPGTDTQYF
18,TRBV15,TRBD1,TRBJ2-4,TGTGCCACCAGCAGAGACCAGATAAGCAGGGGGCCCAAAAACATTCAGTACTTC,CATSRDQISRGPKNIQYF
16,TRBV10-3,.,TRBJ1-5,TGTGCCATCAGTGAGTCTAGAGTGGCTAGCAATCAGCCCCAGCATTTT,CAISESRVASNQPQHF
14,TRBV6-1,.,TRBJ2-2,TGTGCCAGCAGTGAGGTCACTAGTTTCGGGGAGCTGTTTTTT,CASSEVTSFGELFF
12,TRBV5-4,.,TRBJ1-1,TGTGCCAGCGCCACCGGGGGGACTGAAGCTTTCTTT,CASATGGTEAFF
15,TRBV27,TRBD2,TRBJ2-5,TGTGCCAGCAGTTTCGGTGCGGGAGGGGGGGAGACCCAGTACTTC,CASSFGAGGGETQYF
16,TRBV11-3,TRBD1,TRBJ1-2,TGTGCCAGCAGCTTAGTGGAGGGACAGGGCAACTATGGCTACACCTTC,CASSLVEGQGNYGYTF
15,TRBV7-3,TRBD2,TRBJ2-3,TGTGCCAGCAGCCTAGCGGGGAGGTCCACAGATACGCAGTATTTT,CASSLAGRSTDTQYF
16,TRBV27,.,TRBJ2-1,TGTGCCAGCAGTTCGAAAACTAGCCGCTCCTACAATGAGCAGTTCTTC,CASSSKTSRSYNEQFF
15,TRBV12-5,.,TRBJ2-5,TGTGCTAGTGGTTTGGTGGTAGGGGCAGGGGTGACCCAGTACTTC,CASGLVVGAGVTQYF
15,TRBV5-1,.,TRBJ2-1,TGCGCCAGCAGCTTGGTAGGCGCCGGGTACAATGAGCAGTTCTTC,CASSLVGAGYNEQFF
11,TRBV10-1,.,TRBJ1-5,TGCGCCAGCAAGTTCCGCCGGCCCCAGCATTTT,CASKFRRPQHF
15,TRBV5-1,.,TRBJ2-1,TGCGCCAGCAGCTTGGTTGATAATCCCTACAATGAGCAGTTCTTC,CASSLVDNPYNEQFF
17,TRBV4-1,.,TRBJ2-3,TGCGCCAGCAGCCAAGGGGTGACGGCGTCTAGCACAGATACGCAGTATTTT,CASSQGVTASSTDTQYF
14,TRBV28,TRBD2,TRBJ2-7,TGTGCCAGCGGTGTCTGGCGGGAGGGGGCCGAGCAGTACTTC,CASGVWREGAEQYF
16,TRBV7-2,.,TRBJ1-1,TGTGCCAGCAGCTTAGGGACCGACAGGCCGAACACTGAAGCTTTCTTT,CASSLGTDRPNTEAFF
14,TRBV30,.,TRBJ2-3,TGTGCCTGGAGTCCACGGGGCGTGTCGGATACGCAGTATTTT,CAWSPRGVSDTQYF
14,TRBV7-3,.,TRBJ2-3,TGTGCCAGCAGGAGCGGCACTAGCACAGATACGCAGTATTTT,CASRSGTSTDTQYF
13,TRBV9,TRBD1,TRBJ1-2,TGTGCCAGCAGCGTAGGATCAGGGGGACATCACACCTTC,CASSVGSGGHHTF
14,TRBV19,TRBD2,TRBJ2-1,TGTGCCAGCCGGCGGGAGAGCTCCTACAATGAGCAGTTCTTC,CASRRESSYNEQFF